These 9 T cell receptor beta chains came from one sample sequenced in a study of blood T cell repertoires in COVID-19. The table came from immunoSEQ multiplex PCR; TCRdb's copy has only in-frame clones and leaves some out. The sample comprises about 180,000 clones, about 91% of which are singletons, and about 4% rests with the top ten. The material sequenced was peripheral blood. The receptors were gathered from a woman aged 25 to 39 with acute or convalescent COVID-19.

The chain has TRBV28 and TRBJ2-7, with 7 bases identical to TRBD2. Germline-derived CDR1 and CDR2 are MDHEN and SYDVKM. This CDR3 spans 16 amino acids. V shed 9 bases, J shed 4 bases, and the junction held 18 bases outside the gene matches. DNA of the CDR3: TGTGCCAGACGAAGCGGGGAGATGAGAGGACGGTACGAGCAGTACTTC. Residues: CARRSGEMRGRYEQYF.

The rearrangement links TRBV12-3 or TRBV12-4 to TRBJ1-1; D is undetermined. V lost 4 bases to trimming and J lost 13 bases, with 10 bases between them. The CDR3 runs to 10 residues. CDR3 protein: CASSYPVCFF. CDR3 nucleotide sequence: TGTGCCAGCAGTTACCCAGTCTGTTTCTTT.

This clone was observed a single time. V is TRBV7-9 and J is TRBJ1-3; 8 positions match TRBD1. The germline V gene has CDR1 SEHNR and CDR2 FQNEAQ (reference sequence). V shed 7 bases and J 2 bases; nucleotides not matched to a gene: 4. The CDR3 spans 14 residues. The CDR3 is CASTLQGAGNTIYF. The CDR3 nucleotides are TGTGCCAGCACGTTACAGGGGGCTGGAAACACCATATATTTT.

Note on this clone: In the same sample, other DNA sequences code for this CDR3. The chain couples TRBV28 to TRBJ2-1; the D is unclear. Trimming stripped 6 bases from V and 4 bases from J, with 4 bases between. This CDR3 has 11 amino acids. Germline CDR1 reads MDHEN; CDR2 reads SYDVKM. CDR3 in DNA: TGTGCCAGCAGCTCGTACAATGAGCAGTTCTTC. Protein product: CASSSYNEQFF.

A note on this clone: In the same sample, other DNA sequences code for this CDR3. CDR3 in DNA: TGCAGTGCTAGAGATCGGGATACGCAGTATTTT. It codes for CSARDRDTQYF. The chain links TRBV20-1 to TRBJ2-3, with D unresolved. The CDR3 loop spans 11 amino acids. V was pared by 0 bases and J by 6 bases, with 4 bases between. Germline V gives CDR1 DFQATT, CDR2 SNEGSKA (reference sequence).

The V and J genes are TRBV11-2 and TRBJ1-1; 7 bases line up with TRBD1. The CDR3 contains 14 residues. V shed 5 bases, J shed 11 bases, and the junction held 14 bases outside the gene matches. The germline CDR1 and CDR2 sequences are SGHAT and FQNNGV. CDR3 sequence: CASSPRPGGTVAFF. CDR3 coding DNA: TGTGCCAGCAGCCCCCGGCCAGGGGGGACCGTCGCTTTCTTT.

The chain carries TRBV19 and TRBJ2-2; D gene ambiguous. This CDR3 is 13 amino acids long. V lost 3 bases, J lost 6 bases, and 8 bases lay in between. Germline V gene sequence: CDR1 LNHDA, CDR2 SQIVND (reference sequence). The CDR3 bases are TGTGCCAGTAGTATCGTGGAGTCCGGGGAGCTGTTTTTT. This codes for CASSIVESGELFF. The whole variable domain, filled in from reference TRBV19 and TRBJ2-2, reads DGGITQSPKYLFRKEGQNVTLSCEQNLNHDAMYWYRQDPGQGLRLIYYSQIVNDFQKGDIAEGYSVSREKKESFPLTVTSAQKNPTAFYLCASSIVESGELFFGEGSRLTVL.

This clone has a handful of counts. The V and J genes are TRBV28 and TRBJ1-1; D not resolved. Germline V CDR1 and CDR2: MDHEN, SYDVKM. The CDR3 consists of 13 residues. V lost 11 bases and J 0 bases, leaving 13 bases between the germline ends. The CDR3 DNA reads TGTGCCGTCCAGGTCAATTTGAACACTGAAGCTTTCTTT. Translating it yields CAVQVNLNTEAFF.

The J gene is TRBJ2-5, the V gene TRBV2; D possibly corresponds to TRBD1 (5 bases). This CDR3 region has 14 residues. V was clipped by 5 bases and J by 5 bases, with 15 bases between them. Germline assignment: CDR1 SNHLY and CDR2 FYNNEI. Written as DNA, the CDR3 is TGTGCCAGCAGTATCGGACAATTTCCGGAGACCCAGTACTTC. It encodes CASSIGQFPETQYF.